This T cell receptor beta chain was retrieved from a study of blood T cell repertoires in COVID-19. Seattle patients were enrolled while actively infected and followed longitudinally. In the authors' methods: For nucleated cells, counts were estimated from reference gene primer amplification. Profiled with immunoSEQ multiplex PCR; TCRdb holds only in-frame clones, not every one. D and trimming come from the DNA, and the V and J calls and clone size come from that table. The sample holds 250,000 to 400,000 clones, around 88% seen once. The CDR3 runs to 16 residues. Germline CDR1 is SGHDN and CDR2 is FVKESK. Trimming cost V 3 bases and J 1 base; bases outside gene matches: 2. The sample holds one count of this clone.

The receptor was isolated from a woman in her 30s with COVID-19, enrolled during active disease. Sequenced input: peripheral blood. The chain links TRBV14 to TRBJ2-2; TRBD2 agrees at 10 bases. The CDR3 loop is CASSHRLAGNTGELFF. In DNA, the CDR3 is TGTGCCAGCAGCCACCGACTAGCGGGGAACACCGGGGAGCTGTTTTTT. The entire variable domain, with the rest obtained from reference TRBV14 and TRBJ2-2, is as follows: EAGVTQFPSHSVIEKGQTVTLRCDPISGHDNLYWYRRVMGKEIKFLLHFVKESKQDESGMPNNRFLAERTGGTYSTLKVQPAELEDSGVYFCASSHRLAGNTGELFFGEGSRLTVL.